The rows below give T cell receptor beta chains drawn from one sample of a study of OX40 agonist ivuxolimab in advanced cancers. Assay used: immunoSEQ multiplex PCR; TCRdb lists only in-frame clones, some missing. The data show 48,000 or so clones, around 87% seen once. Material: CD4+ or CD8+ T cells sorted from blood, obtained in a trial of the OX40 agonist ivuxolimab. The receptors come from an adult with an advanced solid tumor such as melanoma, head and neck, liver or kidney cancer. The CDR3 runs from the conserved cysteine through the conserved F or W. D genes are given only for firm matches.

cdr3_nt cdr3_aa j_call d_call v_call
TGTGCCAGCAGCCAGGAATCCTACGAGCAGTACTTC CASSQESYEQYF TRBJ2-7 - TRBV2
TGTGCCAGCAGCGCGGGACAAGCAGAGACCCAGTACTTC CASSAGQAETQYF TRBJ2-5 - TRBV9
TGTGCCAGCAGCTTAAGTTCCTCTGGGGCCAACGTCCTGACTTTC CASSLSSSGANVLTF TRBJ2-6 - TRBV7-3
TGTGCCACCAGCAGAGTGGACAGGCCGAACACTGAAGCTTTCTTT CATSRVDRPNTEAFF TRBJ1-1 TRBD1 TRBV15
TGTGCCTGGAACAGGGGGCATACCAACACTGAAGCTTTCTTT CAWNRGHTNTEAFF TRBJ1-1 TRBD1 TRBV30
TGTGCCAGCAGTGCGGAAGTGGTGGTGGGGAACACTGAAGCTTTCTTT CASSAEVVVGNTEAFF TRBJ1-1 - TRBV2
TGTGCCAGTAGTCCTACTATCAGCTCCTACGAGCAGTACTTC CASSPTISSYEQYF TRBJ2-7 - TRBV19
TGTGCCAGTAGTCCAGACTATTGGCGGAATGAGCAGTTCTTC CASSPDYWRNEQFF TRBJ2-1 - TRBV19
TGTGCCAGCAGTTACTCGATTGCGGGTTTGGGGCCCCTCCACTTT CASSYSIAGLGPLHF TRBJ1-6 - TRBV6-5
TGTGCCAGTAGCTCCGGGACTAGCGGGTCCTTCGCCACAGATACGCAGTATTTT CASSSGTSGSFATDTQYF TRBJ2-3 TRBD2 TRBV19
TGTGCCAGCAGCCCTGGGGGTTATGAGCAGTTCTTC CASSPGGYEQFF TRBJ2-1 - TRBV7-6
TGTGCCACCAGCAGAGAGGAGACCCAGTACTTC CATSREETQYF TRBJ2-5 - TRBV15
TGTGCCAGCAAATCGGACAGGGGGGTAACTGAAGCTTTCTTT CASKSDRGVTEAFF TRBJ1-1 TRBD1 TRBV7-2
TGTGCCAGCTCACTCCTTAGCGGGGCTACCTACGAGCAGTACTTC CASSLLSGATYEQYF TRBJ2-7 TRBD2 TRBV18
TGTGCCAGCAGTTTTAACAGAGATAATTCACCCCTCCACTTT CASSFNRDNSPLHF TRBJ1-6 - TRBV25-1
TGTGCCAGCAGGTCTGGAACAATGAACACTGAAGCTTTCTTT CASRSGTMNTEAFF TRBJ1-1 - TRBV11-2
TGCGCCAGCAGTCAAAAGGGGTACCCAGTCCTGTACTTC CASSQKGYPVLYF TRBJ2-7 - TRBV23-1
TGTGCCAGCAGTGAACGAAGGGGAGTGGGAAACACCATATATTTT CASSERRGVGNTIYF TRBJ1-3 - TRBV6-1
TGTGCCAGCAGCTGGAGTTACGAGCAGTACTTC CASSWSYEQYF TRBJ2-7 - TRBV7-2
TGTGCCTGGGGGGGAGGGCAGGCCTCCTACGAGCAGTACTTC CAWGGGQASYEQYF TRBJ2-7 TRBD2 TRBV30
TGCGCCAGCAGCGAAGGACTAGCGGGATTAGGTTGGGATGAGCAGTTCTTC CASSEGLAGLGWDEQFF TRBJ2-1 TRBD2 TRBV5-1
TGTGCCAGCAGCCCTCAGGGCACCGGGGAGCTGTTTTTT CASSPQGTGELFF TRBJ2-2 - TRBV6-4
TGCGCCAGCAGCCAGGGACAGATGAACACTGAAGCTTTCTTT CASSQGQMNTEAFF TRBJ1-1 TRBD1 TRBV5-1
TGTGCCATCAGGGGGACTAGCGGGAGCGGCACCGGGGAGCTGTTTTTT CAIRGTSGSGTGELFF TRBJ2-2 TRBD2 TRBV10-3
TGTGCCAGCTCACCTCCGGACAGGGAAGGTCAGCCCCAGCATTTT CASSPPDREGQPQHF TRBJ1-5 TRBD1 TRBV18
TGTGCCAGTAGTCAAAACGTGCACAGTTCTAACTATGGCTACACCTTC CASSQNVHSSNYGYTF TRBJ1-2 - TRBV19
TGTGCCATCAGTGCGGGGACAGAAGCTTTCTTT CAISAGTEAFF TRBJ1-1 - TRBV10-3
TGTGCCAGAAGCTTGGACTTCACCCGGGACTACGAGCAGTACTTC CARSLDFTRDYEQYF TRBJ2-7 - TRBV7-5
TGTGCCAGCAGTGAACAAAGGACGGAGACCCAGTACTTC CASSEQRTETQYF TRBJ2-5 - TRBV2
TGTGCCAGTACCATAGGGGGTGGTGGCACAGATACGCAGTATTTT CASTIGGGGTDTQYF TRBJ2-3 - TRBV19
TGTGCCATCAGTGGAGTCGAGTCCACAGATACGCAGTATTTT CAISGVESTDTQYF TRBJ2-3 - TRBV10-3